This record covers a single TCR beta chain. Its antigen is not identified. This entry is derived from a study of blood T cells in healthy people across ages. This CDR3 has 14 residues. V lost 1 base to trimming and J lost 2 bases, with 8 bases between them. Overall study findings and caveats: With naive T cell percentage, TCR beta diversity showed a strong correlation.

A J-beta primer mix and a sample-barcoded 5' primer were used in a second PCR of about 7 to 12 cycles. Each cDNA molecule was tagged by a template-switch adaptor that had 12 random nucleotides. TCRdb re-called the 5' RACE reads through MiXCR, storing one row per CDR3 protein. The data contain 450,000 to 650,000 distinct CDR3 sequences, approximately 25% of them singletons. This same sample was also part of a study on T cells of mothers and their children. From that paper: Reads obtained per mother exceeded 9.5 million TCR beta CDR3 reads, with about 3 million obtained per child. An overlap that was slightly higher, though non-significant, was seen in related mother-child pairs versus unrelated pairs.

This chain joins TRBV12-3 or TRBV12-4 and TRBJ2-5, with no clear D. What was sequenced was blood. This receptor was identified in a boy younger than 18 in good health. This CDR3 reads CASSLEVPQETQYF. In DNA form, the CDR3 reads TGTGCCAGCAGTTTAGAGGTTCCACAAGAGACCCAGTACTTC.